This is a list of T cell receptor beta chains from one sample in a study of T cells after yellow fever vaccination. Each CDR3 protein is one row after TCRdb ran MiXCR on the 5' RACE reads. The repertoire holds approximately 340,000 distinct CDR3 sequences, with 8.7% as singletons. The starting material was PBMCs, obtained on the day of the first yellow fever vaccination. These receptors were obtained from a man between 18 and 35 years old who received the YFV17D yellow fever vaccine. CDR3s include the opening cysteine and the closing phenylalanine or tryptophan. A D gene is named only where the DNA matches it firmly. Clone size is shown for a subset of rows, as once, few, many or a class of expanded clone.

d_gene: TRBD2; v_gene: TRBV6-2/TRBV6-3; abundance: many; len: 15; j_gene: TRBJ2-3; CDR3aa: CASSYSGGSTDTQYF; CDR3nt: TGTGCCAGCAGTTATAGCGGGGGCAGCACAGATACGCAGTATTTT
d_gene: TRBD1; v_gene: TRBV7-2; abundance: NA; len: 14; j_gene: TRBJ2-7; CDR3aa: CASGVRQGAYEQYF; CDR3nt: TGTGCCAGCGGGGTACGACAGGGCGCCTACGAGCAGTACTTC
d_gene: NA; v_gene: TRBV7-3; abundance: few; len: 16; j_gene: TRBJ2-2; CDR3aa: CASSLNGRGVTGELFF; CDR3nt: TGTGCCAGCAGCTTAAACGGCAGGGGGGTCACCGGGGAGCTGTTTTTT
d_gene: NA; v_gene: TRBV12-5; abundance: many; len: 13; j_gene: TRBJ1-5; CDR3aa: CASGLEAYQPQHF; CDR3nt: TGTGCTAGTGGTTTAGAAGCTTACCAGCCCCAGCATTTT
d_gene: NA; v_gene: TRBV7-8; abundance: NA; len: 16; j_gene: TRBJ2-2; CDR3aa: CASSLGVWGQAGELFF; CDR3nt: TGTGCCAGCAGCTTGGGAGTCTGGGGGCAGGCCGGGGAGCTGTTTTTT
d_gene: NA; v_gene: TRBV4-1; abundance: NA; len: 15; j_gene: TRBJ1-1; CDR3aa: CASSQGGLKNTEAFF; CDR3nt: TGCGCCAGCAGCCAAGGTGGGCTCAAGAACACTGAAGCTTTCTTT
d_gene: NA; v_gene: TRBV5-1; abundance: few; len: 14; j_gene: TRBJ2-1; CDR3aa: CASSLAGPSNEQFF; CDR3nt: TGCGCCAGCAGCTTGGCCGGCCCATCCAATGAGCAGTTCTTC
d_gene: TRBD2; v_gene: TRBV6-1; abundance: few; len: 15; j_gene: TRBJ2-1; CDR3aa: CASTWTSGAYNEQFF; CDR3nt: TGTGCCAGCACGTGGACTAGCGGGGCCTACAATGAGCAGTTCTTC
d_gene: NA; v_gene: TRBV6-5; abundance: NA; len: 13; j_gene: TRBJ2-7; CDR3aa: CASSYNGGSEQYF; CDR3nt: TGTGCCAGCAGTTACAATGGGGGTTCGGAGCAGTACTTC
d_gene: TRBD1; v_gene: TRBV29-1; abundance: NA; len: 10; j_gene: TRBJ1-2; CDR3aa: CSAGTGGYTF; CDR3nt: TGCAGCGCCGGGACAGGGGGCTACACCTTC
d_gene: TRBD1; v_gene: TRBV9; abundance: NA; len: 15; j_gene: TRBJ1-1; CDR3aa: CASSEGTGGSTEAFF; CDR3nt: TGTGCCAGCAGCGAGGGGACAGGGGGCAGCACTGAAGCTTTCTTT
d_gene: NA; v_gene: TRBV3-1; abundance: NA; len: 15; j_gene: TRBJ1-2; CDR3aa: CASSQNPQAAYGYTF; CDR3nt: TGTGCCAGCAGCCAAAACCCGCAGGCAGCTTATGGCTACACCTTC
d_gene: TRBD2; v_gene: TRBV15; abundance: many; len: 13; j_gene: TRBJ2-7; CDR3aa: CATSTGLANEQYF; CDR3nt: TGTGCCACCAGCACGGGACTAGCGAACGAGCAGTACTTC
d_gene: TRBD1; v_gene: TRBV10-3; abundance: NA; len: 16; j_gene: TRBJ2-3; CDR3aa: CAISSGDRGITDTQYF; CDR3nt: TGTGCCATCAGCTCCGGGGACAGGGGCATCACAGATACGCAGTATTTT
d_gene: NA; v_gene: TRBV7-9; abundance: many; len: 16; j_gene: TRBJ2-4; CDR3aa: CASSFQGRGGKNIQYF; CDR3nt: TGTGCCAGCAGCTTTCAAGGCAGGGGGGGCAAAAACATTCAGTACTTC
d_gene: NA; v_gene: TRBV25-1; abundance: NA; len: 13; j_gene: TRBJ2-3; CDR3aa: CASRDTGTDTQYF; CDR3nt: TGTGCCAGCAGGGACACAGGCACAGATACGCAGTATTTT
d_gene: TRBD2; v_gene: TRBV6-2/TRBV6-3; abundance: NA; len: 20; j_gene: TRBJ2-6; CDR3aa: CASSYSPSGGDSSGANVLTF; CDR3nt: TGTGCCAGCAGTTACTCGCCTAGCGGGGGCGATAGCTCTGGGGCCAACGTCCTGACTTTC
d_gene: NA; v_gene: TRBV6-1; abundance: few; len: 16; j_gene: TRBJ2-3; CDR3aa: CASSEGWAGPTDTQYF; CDR3nt: TGTGCCAGCAGTGAAGGGTGGGCCGGGCCCACAGATACGCAGTATTTT
d_gene: TRBD1; v_gene: TRBV5-1; abundance: few; len: 17; j_gene: TRBJ1-1; CDR3aa: CASSPYREGQGNTEAFF; CDR3nt: TGCGCCAGCAGCCCCTACCGGGAGGGACAGGGGAACACTGAAGCTTTCTTT
d_gene: NA; v_gene: TRBV10-3; abundance: few; len: 13; j_gene: TRBJ2-6; CDR3aa: CATTDPGANVLTF; CDR3nt: TGTGCCACGACCGACCCCGGGGCCAACGTCCTGACTTTC
d_gene: NA; v_gene: TRBV19; abundance: NA; len: 13; j_gene: TRBJ1-1; CDR3aa: CASSIAGTTEAFF; CDR3nt: TGTGCCAGTAGTATAGCCGGGACCACTGAAGCTTTCTTT
d_gene: TRBD2; v_gene: TRBV6-5; abundance: few; len: 16; j_gene: TRBJ2-1; CDR3aa: CASSFLGRGDYNEQFF; CDR3nt: TGTGCCAGCAGTTTCCTAGGGCGGGGGGACTACAATGAGCAGTTCTTC
d_gene: NA; v_gene: TRBV27; abundance: NA; len: 15; j_gene: TRBJ1-1; CDR3aa: CASSLQAGAGAEAFF; CDR3nt: TGTGCCAGCAGTTTACAGGCAGGGGCGGGGGCTGAAGCTTTCTTT
d_gene: TRBD2; v_gene: TRBV9; abundance: NA; len: 17; j_gene: TRBJ2-1; CDR3aa: CASSVEWRGGRYNEQFF; CDR3nt: TGTGCCAGCAGCGTAGAATGGCGGGGGGGCCGATACAATGAGCAGTTCTTC
d_gene: TRBD2; v_gene: TRBV5-4; abundance: NA; len: 14; j_gene: TRBJ2-5; CDR3aa: CASSSKTSGETQYF; CDR3nt: TGTGCCAGCAGCTCGAAAACTAGCGGGGAGACCCAGTACTTC
d_gene: NA; v_gene: TRBV15; abundance: few; len: 15; j_gene: TRBJ2-7; CDR3aa: CATSRDLGNGLEQYF; CDR3nt: TGTGCCACCAGCAGAGATTTGGGTAATGGGCTCGAGCAGTACTTC
d_gene: NA; v_gene: TRBV2; abundance: few; len: 11; j_gene: TRBJ2-5; CDR3aa: CASSEGGTQYF; CDR3nt: TGTGCCAGCAGTGAAGGGGGGACCCAGTACTTC
d_gene: NA; v_gene: TRBV7-2; abundance: few; len: 13; j_gene: TRBJ1-5; CDR3aa: CASSQYRNQPQHF; CDR3nt: TGTGCCAGCAGCCAGTACAGGAATCAGCCCCAGCATTTT
d_gene: TRBD2; v_gene: TRBV29-1; abundance: NA; len: 15; j_gene: TRBJ2-3; CDR3aa: CSVEGLAGEPDTQYF; CDR3nt: TGCAGCGTTGAAGGGCTAGCGGGGGAGCCAGATACGCAGTATTTT
d_gene: TRBD1; v_gene: TRBV4-1; abundance: many; len: 17; j_gene: TRBJ2-2; CDR3aa: CASSQAHRGRNTGELFF; CDR3nt: TGCGCCAGCAGCCAAGCCCACAGGGGAAGGAACACCGGGGAGCTGTTTTTT
d_gene: NA; v_gene: TRBV6-2/TRBV6-3; abundance: few; len: 12; j_gene: TRBJ2-5; CDR3aa: CASGGLPETQYF; CDR3nt: TGTGCCAGCGGAGGACTACCGGAGACCCAGTACTTC
d_gene: TRBD1; v_gene: TRBV7-7; abundance: few; len: 15; j_gene: TRBJ1-4; CDR3aa: CASSAGTGEHEKLFF; CDR3nt: TGTGCCAGCAGCGCCGGGACAGGGGAGCATGAAAAACTGTTTTTT
d_gene: NA; v_gene: TRBV4-1; abundance: many; len: 15; j_gene: TRBJ1-1; CDR3aa: CASSQGRHTNTEAFF; CDR3nt: TGCGCCAGCAGCCAAGGGCGACATACGAACACTGAAGCTTTCTTT
d_gene: TRBD1; v_gene: TRBV6-5; abundance: NA; len: 14; j_gene: TRBJ2-7; CDR3aa: CASSYGTGVYEQYF; CDR3nt: TGTGCCAGCAGTTACGGGACAGGGGTTTACGAGCAGTACTTC
d_gene: NA; v_gene: TRBV4-1; abundance: few; len: 18; j_gene: TRBJ2-7; CDR3aa: CASSLRGGDMGSSYEQYF; CDR3nt: TGCGCCAGCAGCCTAAGGGGGGGGGATATGGGGAGCTCCTACGAGCAGTACTTC
d_gene: NA; v_gene: TRBV29-1; abundance: many; len: 14; j_gene: TRBJ2-3; CDR3aa: CSVDRKLIADTQYF; CDR3nt: TGCAGCGTTGATCGAAAGTTAATCGCAGATACGCAGTATTTT
d_gene: NA; v_gene: TRBV5-4; abundance: NA; len: 16; j_gene: TRBJ1-2; CDR3aa: CASSPSFGFLNYGYTF; CDR3nt: TGTGCCAGCAGCCCCTCTTTCGGGTTCTTAAACTATGGCTACACCTTC
d_gene: NA; v_gene: TRBV7-9; abundance: NA; len: 17; j_gene: TRBJ2-5; CDR3aa: CASSLYPSVVMMETQYF; CDR3nt: TGTGCCAGCAGCTTATATCCTAGCGTGGTTATGATGGAGACCCAGTACTTC
d_gene: TRBD2; v_gene: TRBV4-3; abundance: NA; len: 15; j_gene: TRBJ2-5; CDR3aa: CASSQATGGPETQYF; CDR3nt: TGCGCCAGCAGCCAAGCGACGGGGGGGCCAGAGACCCAGTACTTC
d_gene: NA; v_gene: TRBV4-3; abundance: NA; len: 15; j_gene: TRBJ1-1; CDR3aa: CASSQGWGAGTEAFF; CDR3nt: TGCGCCAGCAGCCAAGGTTGGGGGGCGGGGACTGAAGCTTTCTTT
d_gene: NA; v_gene: TRBV7-6; abundance: NA; len: 15; j_gene: TRBJ2-7; CDR3aa: CASSLEGGRSYEQYF; CDR3nt: TGTGCCAGCAGCTTAGAAGGGGGGCGCTCCTACGAGCAGTACTTC
d_gene: NA; v_gene: TRBV6-5; abundance: many; len: 12; j_gene: TRBJ2-5; CDR3aa: CASRHSQETQYF; CDR3nt: TGTGCCAGCAGGCACAGCCAAGAGACCCAGTACTTC
d_gene: TRBD1; v_gene: TRBV28; abundance: NA; len: 17; j_gene: TRBJ2-1; CDR3aa: CASSTILRWTGHNEQFF; CDR3nt: TGTGCCAGCAGTACGATATTGCGGTGGACAGGGCACAATGAGCAGTTCTTC
d_gene: NA; v_gene: TRBV5-1; abundance: NA; len: 14; j_gene: TRBJ2-2; CDR3aa: CASSSILKGGELFF; CDR3nt: TGCGCCAGCAGCTCCATATTGAAGGGCGGGGAGCTGTTTTTT
d_gene: NA; v_gene: TRBV20-1; abundance: NA; len: 13; j_gene: TRBJ2-3; CDR3aa: CSASGGPVDTQYF; CDR3nt: TGCAGTGCTAGCGGGGGGCCCGTAGATACGCAGTATTTT
d_gene: TRBD1; v_gene: TRBV25-1; abundance: NA; len: 15; j_gene: TRBJ1-4; CDR3aa: CASNPGQGAGEKLFF; CDR3nt: TGTGCCAGCAATCCGGGACAGGGGGCCGGCGAAAAACTGTTTTTT
d_gene: NA; v_gene: TRBV29-1; abundance: NA; len: 15; j_gene: TRBJ2-3; CDR3aa: CSVTITGTNTDTQYF; CDR3nt: TGCAGCGTCACAATTACCGGGACCAACACAGATACGCAGTATTTT
d_gene: NA; v_gene: TRBV20-1; abundance: few; len: 13; j_gene: TRBJ1-1; CDR3aa: CSAQTGTSTEAFF; CDR3nt: TGCAGTGCCCAAACCGGGACTTCCACTGAAGCTTTCTTT
d_gene: NA; v_gene: TRBV20-1; abundance: NA; len: 15; j_gene: TRBJ1-2; CDR3aa: CSARATDPSTRGYTF; CDR3nt: TGCAGTGCTAGAGCGACGGACCCTAGCACTAGGGGCTACACCTTC
d_gene: NA; v_gene: TRBV12-3/TRBV12-4; abundance: few; len: 16; j_gene: TRBJ2-5; CDR3aa: CASSNLGFDTRETQYF; CDR3nt: TGTGCCAGCTCCAATTTGGGGTTCGATACGAGAGAGACCCAGTACTTC
d_gene: TRBD1; v_gene: TRBV6-2/TRBV6-3; abundance: NA; len: 17; j_gene: TRBJ2-1; CDR3aa: CASSGLQLTGDHNEQFF; CDR3nt: TGTGCCAGCAGCGGACTCCAACTGACAGGGGATCACAATGAGCAGTTCTTC
d_gene: NA; v_gene: TRBV7-6; abundance: NA; len: 15; j_gene: TRBJ1-5; CDR3aa: CASSLASGFNQPQHF; CDR3nt: TGTGCCAGCAGCTTAGCGTCGGGGTTCAATCAGCCCCAGCATTTT
d_gene: NA; v_gene: TRBV6-5; abundance: many; len: 14; j_gene: TRBJ1-6; CDR3aa: CASRTEGLISPLHF; CDR3nt: TGTGCCAGCAGGACCGAGGGACTAATTTCACCCCTCCACTTT
d_gene: NA; v_gene: TRBV9; abundance: NA; len: 14; j_gene: TRBJ1-1; CDR3aa: CASSPPGVSAEAFF; CDR3nt: TGTGCCAGCAGCCCCCCGGGAGTCAGCGCCGAAGCTTTCTTT
d_gene: TRBD1; v_gene: TRBV7-8; abundance: NA; len: 14; j_gene: TRBJ2-5; CDR3aa: CASSVGTGGETQYF; CDR3nt: TGTGCCAGCAGCGTGGGGACAGGAGGCGAGACCCAGTACTTC
d_gene: TRBD2; v_gene: TRBV18; abundance: many; len: 16; j_gene: TRBJ2-3; CDR3aa: CASSPPSGVHTDTQYF; CDR3nt: TGTGCCAGCTCACCACCCAGCGGGGTACACACAGATACGCAGTATTTT
d_gene: TRBD2; v_gene: TRBV11-2; abundance: NA; len: 16; j_gene: TRBJ2-2; CDR3aa: CASSLSGAPRTGELFF; CDR3nt: TGTGCCAGCAGCCTAAGCGGGGCCCCGAGAACCGGGGAGCTGTTTTTT
d_gene: TRBD1; v_gene: TRBV20-1; abundance: NA; len: 15; j_gene: TRBJ2-1; CDR3aa: CSASSETGVYNEQFF; CDR3nt: TGCAGTGCTAGTTCCGAGACAGGGGTCTACAATGAGCAGTTCTTC
d_gene: TRBD1; v_gene: TRBV5-1; abundance: NA; len: 15; j_gene: TRBJ1-1; CDR3aa: CDSSFVGTGGEEAFF; CDR3nt: TGCGACAGCAGCTTCGTAGGGACAGGGGGCGAGGAAGCTTTCTTT